The clone carrying this T cell receptor (beta chain) was counted many times. Alpha- and beta-chain coverage of first-strand cDNA came from TRAV- and TRBV-specific primers. The authors amplified TCRs for about 20 PCR cycles with a constant-region primer and a V-primer adapter. TCRdb analysed the reads with MiXCR anew, one entry per CDR3 protein. The data show about 100,000 distinct CDR3 sequences, around 20% seen once. CDR3 length: 15 residues. The germline gives CDR1 MNHGY, CDR2 SAAAGT. Losses at the gene ends were 8 bases for V and 2 bases for J; bases not matched to a gene: 6. This record comes from a study of low-dose radiotherapy and immunotherapy resistance in tumors. Study-level information: Both drugs were delivered intravenously to patients (nivolumab 240 mg every two weeks and ipilimumab 1 mg/kg every six weeks). Cyclophosphamide infusions of 200 mg/m2 came every two weeks, one day before radiation-immunotherapy.

Time point meaning: after trial treatment. Treatment reported: LDRT plus nivolumab, ipilimumab, low-dose cyclophosphamide and aspirin (RACIN trial). The donors' regimen was nivolumab, ipilimumab, aspirin, low-dose cyclophosphamide and low-dose radiotherapy. The sequence derives from a male donor with prostate cancer. This sample comprised PBMCs, obtained after low-dose radiotherapy plus immunotherapy. The chain has TRBV6-8 and TRBJ2-1; TRBD2 matches at 10 bases. The chain's CDR3 is CASSLAGGAYNEQFF. The CDR3 nucleotides are TGTGCCAGCTCCTTAGCGGGGGGAGCCTACAATGAGCAGTTCTTC.